This T cell receptor beta chain emerged from a study of identical twins. Overall study results and limits: Where beta out-of-frame sequences were concerned, excess twin sharing was weaker. The more abundant beta clonotypes in cord blood had fewer insertions, and memory repertoires did not show this. Models underpredicted monozygotic twin sharing of out-of-frame TCR alpha.

All donors were healthy Caucasians. One entry per CDR3 protein results from TCRdb running MiXCR on the 5' RACE reads. The sample lists fewer than 350,000 distinct CDR3 sequences, more than 6.5% occurring once. In germline, CDR1 is LNHNV, CDR2 YYDKDF (reference sequence). Trimming took off 0 bases at V and 1 base at J, with 3 bases between the two ends. The CDR3 totals 13 residues. This clonotype has a count of ten or more. The antigen remains unidentified. This same sample was also taken into another study, of yellow fever vaccine responses in identical twins.

The specimen was memory (CD45RO+) T cells sorted from blood. The TCR was taken from a woman between 18 and 29 years old in good health. The rearrangement joins TRBV15 to TRBJ1-1; no reliable D call. CDR3 residues: CATSREGNTEAFF. The CDR3 DNA follows: TGTGCCACCAGCAGAGAGGGGAACACTGAAGCTTTCTTT.